This record covers a single T cell receptor beta chain. This sample stems from a study of cytomegalovirus exposure and HLA in healthy donors. Primers: 60 Vbeta forward and 13 Jbeta reverse. Clones were read by immunoSEQ multiplex PCR, and TCRdb kept only the in-frame ones, dropping some. Its table records some 110,000 clones. Germline lookup yields CDR1 MNHEY and CDR2 SVGAGI. The J segment lost 6 bases and the V segment lost 0 bases, leaving 3 bases of the junction unmatched. This CDR3 is 15 amino acids long. The sequenced sample was PBMCs. The V gene is TRBV6-5, the J gene TRBJ2-3, with 10 bases fitting TRBD1. The clonotype comes from a man aged 40-49 years in good health and CMV-seronegative. The CDR3 protein is CASSYSGTGADTQYF. For the CDR3, the DNA is TGTGCCAGCAGTTACTCGGGGACAGGGGCGGATACGCAGTATTTT.